A selection of T cell receptor beta chains follows, all from one sample in a study of T-cell reconstitution after alpha-beta-depleted transplantation in children. Via MiXCR, TCRdb re-called the PCR reads, giving one row per CDR3 protein. The table shows approximately 980,000 distinct CDR3 sequences, with 25% to 35% occurring only once. This material consisted of PBMCs, mostly from graft donor cells, taken 360 days after TCRalphabeta/CD19-depleted stem cell transplant. These TCRs come from a boy under two years old who had a stem cell transplant for SCID, so the T cells may come from the graft donor. The CDR3 runs from the conserved cysteine through the conserved F or W. Each record gives: CDR3 length, clone size, J gene, D gene, V gene, CDR3 DNA, CDR3 protein. The D gene is left open where the match is weak. Not every row has a clone size; where given, it reads once, few, many or a size class.

>15|.|TRBJ1-1|.|TRBV29-1
TGCAGCGTGAGCCCCCGGGACATCCTGAACACTGAAGCTTTCTTT
CSVSPRDILNTEAFF
>14|once|TRBJ1-4|.|TRBV20-1
TGCAGTGCTAGTTGGGGAGATTTGAATGAAAAACTGTTTTTT
CSASWGDLNEKLFF
>13|.|TRBJ1-2|.|TRBV15
TGTGCCACCAGCAAAAGGGGAGGCTATGGCTACACCTTC
CATSKRGGYGYTF
>17|.|TRBJ2-7|.|TRBV15
TGTGCCACCAGCAGAGATAGACGTCCCACGCAAATCTACGAGCAGTACTTC
CATSRDRRPTQIYEQYF
>15|.|TRBJ1-1|.|TRBV10-3
TGTGCCATCAGTGGAGGGTTTGCTGCGAACACTGAAGCTTTCTTT
CAISGGFAANTEAFF
>12|.|TRBJ2-7|.|TRBV12-3/TRBV12-4
TGTGCCAGCAGTTTCCGGACCTACGAGCAGTACTTC
CASSFRTYEQYF
>16|few|TRBJ1-5|.|TRBV6-1
TGTGCCAGCAGCCCTGGGGGACGGTTGGGATCACATCCCCAGCATTTT
CASSPGGRLGSHPQHF
>14|.|TRBJ2-4|.|TRBV9
TGTGCCAGCAGCGCGTCGATAGCCAAAAACATTCAGTACTTC
CASSASIAKNIQYF
>14|.|TRBJ1-4|.|TRBV12-3/TRBV12-4
TGTGCCAGCAGTTTATGGGGGGGCGTAGAAAAACTGTTTTTT
CASSLWGGVEKLFF
>16|many|TRBJ1-1|TRBD1|TRBV4-1
TGCGCCAGCAGCCAAACCGCGGACAGGTGGACGGCTGAAGCTTTCTTT
CASSQTADRWTAEAFF
>16|.|TRBJ2-5|TRBD2|TRBV5-6
TGTGCCAGCAGCGCACCCGGGACTAGCGGGAAAGAGACCCAGTACTTC
CASSAPGTSGKETQYF
>18|few|TRBJ2-7|TRBD2|TRBV12-3/TRBV12-4
TGTGCCAGCAGTTTAGCAGCGGGGTGGGGCTCTGGCTCCTACGAGCAGTACTTC
CASSLAAGWGSGSYEQYF
>14|few|TRBJ2-1|.|TRBV5-1
TGCGCCAGCAGCTTGGGCGACACCGAGCCTGAGCAGTTCTTC
CASSLGDTEPEQFF
>14|few|TRBJ2-3|TRBD2|TRBV5-1
TGCGCCAGCAGCTCCCGGGACTACCGGGATACGCAGTATTTT
CASSSRDYRDTQYF
>15|few|TRBJ2-3|TRBD2|TRBV6-2/TRBV6-3
TGTGCCAGCACTAGGACTAGCTATTTCACAGATACGCAGTATTTT
CASTRTSYFTDTQYF
>16|.|TRBJ2-1|.|TRBV12-3/TRBV12-4
TGTGCCAGCAGCGGGGGACACATGAGCTCCTACAATGAGCAGTTCTTC
CASSGGHMSSYNEQFF
>13|few|TRBJ2-6|.|TRBV29-1
TGCAGCGTTGAGGTGATTGGGGCCAACGTCCTGACTTTC
CSVEVIGANVLTF
>13|.|TRBJ1-2|.|TRBV6-5
TGTGCCAGCAGTTACGGCGGCAGCTATGGCTACACCTTC
CASSYGGSYGYTF
>14|.|TRBJ2-7|.|TRBV3-1
TGTGCCAGCAGCCAAGGGGGACTTTCTGGACAGCAGTACTTC
CASSQGGLSGQQYF
>14|few|TRBJ1-6|TRBD1|TRBV4-1
TGCGCCACAGAGGACAGGGCGAAGAATTCACCCCTCCACTTT
CATEDRAKNSPLHF